The 13 T cell receptor beta chains presented below share a single source sample, sequenced in a study of blood T cell repertoires in COVID-19. Profiled with immunoSEQ multiplex PCR; TCRdb holds only in-frame clones, not every one. The sample shows around 97,000 clones, around nine tenths of them seen only once. The sequencing input was peripheral blood. The receptors originated from a human donor in a cohort sampled during active COVID-19.

The J gene is TRBJ2-1, the V gene TRBV13; maybe TRBD2 (6 bases). CDR1 and CDR2 (germline): PRHDT, FYEKMQ (reference sequence). CDR3 length equals 15 residues. V shed 3 bases and J shed 0 bases, with 9 bases lying between them. In DNA form, the CDR3 reads TGTGCCAGCAGCTTCTTCGGGAGCTCCTACAATGAGCAGTTCTTC. It yields the protein CASSFFGSSYNEQFF.

The CDR3 coding sequence is TGTGCCAGCAGCCCTGTCAGGGGATTCACCGGGGAGCTGTTTTTT. It is translated as CASSPVRGFTGELFF. The chain recombines TRBV7-2 with TRBJ2-2; the D gene is possibly TRBD1 (6 bases). The CDR3 spans 15 residues. Trimming cost V 5 bases and J 4 bases, with 14 bases left between them. Germline CDR1 is SGHTA and CDR2 is FQGNSA.

The table lists this clone with a few counts. CDR3 sequence (DNA): TGTGCCAGTAGTATGCGGGACAGGGGGCTCGGGGCCAACGTCCTGACTTTC. Encoded protein: CASSMRDRGLGANVLTF. This chain joins TRBV19 and TRBJ2-6, with 12 bases aligning to TRBD1. Trimming took 3 bases from V and 4 from J; bases not matched to a gene: 4. The CDR3 spans 17 residues. Germline CDR1 reads LNHDA; CDR2 reads SQIVND (reference sequence).

CDR3 in amino acids: CASTSGNRALETQYF. Written as DNA, the CDR3 is TGTGCCAGCACCTCGGGGAATAGGGCCTTGGAGACCCAGTACTTC. The J gene is TRBJ2-5, the V gene TRBV7-2, with TRBD2 as a possible D gene (5 bases). Germline CDR1 is SGHTA and CDR2 is FQGNSA. The CDR3 loop spans 15 amino acids. Trimming stripped 7 bases from V and 5 bases from J, with 20 bases between.

This clone has just a few counts. This chain links TRBV11-2 with TRBJ2-1; weak D call: TRBD2 (5 bases). The CDR3 extends over 13 amino acids. The V end lost 0 bases, the J end lost 8 bases, and 8 bases lay between the germline ends. CDR1 and CDR2 from the germline V gene are SGHAT and FQNNGV. In DNA form, the CDR3 reads TGTGCCAGCAGCTTAGATATGCGGGATGAGCAGTTCTTC. This sequence encodes CASSLDMRDEQFF.

This clone has just one count. V and J are TRBV5-4 and TRBJ2-5, with a weak D call TRBD1 (7 bases). CDR3 size: 15 residues. Germline-derived CDR1 and CDR2 are SGHNT and YYREEE (reference sequence). Between the trimmed V and J ends, which lost 4 bases and 5 bases, there was a span of 18 bases. Here the CDR3 DNA reads TGTGCCAGCAGCCCCAGACTAGGGGGCCAGGAGACCCAGTACTTC. Amino acid sequence: CASSPRLGGQETQYF.

This chain joins TRBV4-1 and TRBJ2-1; 7 bases match TRBD2. The ends lost 5 bases at V and 4 bases at J; junction bases unmatched: 8. The V gene's germline CDR1 is MGHRA and CDR2 YSYEKL. There are 15 residues in the CDR3. CDR3 sequence: CASSEISGPYNEQFF. CDR3 in DNA: TGCGCCAGCAGCGAAATTAGCGGGCCATACAATGAGCAGTTCTTC.

This chain links TRBV9 with TRBJ1-3; D gene uncertain. Deletions cut 4 bases from V and 0 bases from J, with 8 bases between. The germline gives CDR1 SGDLS, CDR2 YYNGEE. This CDR3 is 14 amino acids long. The CDR3 region is CASSRTSSGNTIYF. The CDR3 region has the DNA TGTGCCAGCAGCAGGACTAGCTCTGGAAACACCATATATTTT.

The table lists this clone with a count of one. The chain employs TRBV5-1 and TRBJ1-1, with TRBD1 matching over 7 bases. The ends lost 0 bases at V and 0 bases at J; junction bases unmatched: 8. The germline V gene encodes CDR1 SGHRS and CDR2 YFSETQ. The CDR3 runs 17 residues. CDR3 residues: CASSLEGGDLMNTEAFF. As DNA, the CDR3 is TGCGCCAGCAGCTTGGAAGGGGGCGATTTGATGAACACTGAAGCTTTCTTT.

The chain joins TRBV5-1 to TRBJ2-1; 7 bases agree with TRBD1. CDR1 and CDR2 from the germline V gene are SGHRS and YFSETQ. CDR3 size: 13 residues. With V trimmed by 4 bases and J by 5 bases, 3 bases remained unmatched. The CDR3 sequence: CASSVDRHNEQFF. CDR3 nucleotide sequence: TGCGCCAGCAGCGTGGACAGGCACAATGAGCAGTTCTTC.

The V call is TRBV27, the J call TRBJ1-2, with D tentatively TRBD1 (6 bases). This CDR3 comprises 14 residues. With 5 bases removed from V and 2 bases from J, the gap between germline ends came to 12 bases. From germline, CDR1 is MNHEY and CDR2 SMNVEV (reference sequence). The CDR3 sequence is CASSPGQGNYGYTF. CDR3 DNA sequence: TGTGCCAGCAGTCCCGGTCAGGGGAACTATGGCTACACCTTC.

This clone appeared a single time. V gene TRBV9 combines with J gene TRBJ2-3; 8 bases agree with TRBD2. The CDR3 is made up of 15 amino acids. J lost 0 bases, V lost 2 bases, and 2 bases had no gene match. The germline CDR1 and CDR2 sequences are SGDLS and YYNGEE. Here the CDR3 reads CASSVGGGSTDTQYF. CDR3 nucleotide sequence: TGTGCCAGCAGCGTTGGCGGGGGGAGCACAGATACGCAGTATTTT. The variable domain in full, with the rest retrieved from reference TRBV9 and TRBJ2-3, is DSGVTQTPKHLITATGQRVTLRCSPRSGDLSVYWYQQSLDQGLQFLIQYYNGEERAKGNILERFSAQQFPDLHSELNLSSLELGDSALYFCASSVGGGSTDTQYFGPGTRLTVL.

The rearrangement joins TRBV18 to TRBJ1-2; 7 bases are shared with TRBD1. The CDR3 contains 16 residues. The trim removed 2 bases at V and 6 bases at J, leaving 12 bases unmatched. Germline CDR1 KGHSH, CDR2 LQKENI. The CDR3 sequence is CASSPGSRGDVDGYTF. The DNA for the CDR3 is TGTGCCAGCTCACCAGGGTCCAGGGGGGACGTTGATGGCTACACCTTC.